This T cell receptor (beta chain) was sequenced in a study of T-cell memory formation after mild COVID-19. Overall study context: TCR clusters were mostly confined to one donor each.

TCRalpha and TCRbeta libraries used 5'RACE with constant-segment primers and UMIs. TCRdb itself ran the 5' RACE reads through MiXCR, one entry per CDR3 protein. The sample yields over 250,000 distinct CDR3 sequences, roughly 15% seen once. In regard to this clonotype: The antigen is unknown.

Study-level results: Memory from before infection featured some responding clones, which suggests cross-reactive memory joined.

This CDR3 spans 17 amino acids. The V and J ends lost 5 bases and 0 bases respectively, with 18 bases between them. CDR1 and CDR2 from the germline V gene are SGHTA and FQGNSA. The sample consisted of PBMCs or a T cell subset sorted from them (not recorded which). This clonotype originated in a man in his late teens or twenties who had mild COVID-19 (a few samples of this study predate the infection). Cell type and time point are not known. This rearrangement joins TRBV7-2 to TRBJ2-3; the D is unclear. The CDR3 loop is CASSHGGYWASTDTQYF. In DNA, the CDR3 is TGTGCCAGCAGCCATGGTGGGTACTGGGCTAGCACAGATACGCAGTATTTT.